These T cell receptor beta chains were read from a single sample in a study of regulatory T cells in long-lasting Graves disease. TCRdb reprocessed the multiplex PCR reads with MiXCR, giving one entry per CDR3 protein. Here the sample spans 300,000 to 500,000 distinct CDR3 sequences, roughly 20% being singletons. The sample in question was peripheral blood mononuclear cells (PBMCs), obtained when the disease was refractory, from a patient treated with antithyroid drugs. The receptors shown here come from a female donor with Graves disease. Both conserved end residues are part of each CDR3. Each record gives: CDR3 DNA, CDR3 protein, D gene, CDR3 length, V gene, clone size, J gene. D genes are given only for firm matches. Clone size is stated in some rows and not others, as once, few, many or a class when expanded.

TGTGCCAGCAGCTTGGTTGGGGTGAAGACCCAGTACTTC CASSLVGVKTQYF - 13 TRBV5-6 few TRBJ2-5
TGTGCCTGGAGCCTGACAGGGCCCTACGAGCAGTACTTC CAWSLTGPYEQYF TRBD1 13 TRBV30 - TRBJ2-7
TGTGCCAGCAGTTTTGGTGTTTGGAGAGGTCCCGTTGAGACCCAGTACTTC CASSFGVWRGPVETQYF - 17 TRBV28 many TRBJ2-5
TGTGCTTACGACTGGAACACTGAAGCTTTCTTT CAYDWNTEAFF - 11 TRBV30 - TRBJ1-1
TGTGCCAGCAGTTTACTTGGGGGAGGAAGTAATGGCTACACCTTC CASSLLGGGSNGYTF - 15 TRBV12-3/TRBV12-4 - TRBJ1-2
TGTGCCAGCAGTACCTGGACAGCCACCTACAATGAGCAGTTCTTC CASSTWTATYNEQFF - 15 TRBV28 few TRBJ2-1
TGTGCCAGCAGCCGGGACAGCCAAAATCAGCCCCAGCATTTT CASSRDSQNQPQHF TRBD1 14 TRBV7-2 - TRBJ1-5
TGTGCCAGCAGCTTAGAGGGGCGGGAGCACGGGGAGCTGTTTTTT CASSLEGREHGELFF TRBD2 15 TRBV7-2 - TRBJ2-2
TGCGCCAGCAGCCAAGAATCAGGGCCACCGAATTCACCCCTCCACTTT CASSQESGPPNSPLHF - 16 TRBV4-3 few TRBJ1-6
TGTGCCAGCAGCGCTTACGGGACTTCGAACACCGGGGAGCTGTTTTTT CASSAYGTSNTGELFF - 16 TRBV3-1 - TRBJ2-2